The 17 T cell receptor beta chains below were found in one sample sequenced in a study of brain T cells in children with intractable seizures. Profiled with immunoSEQ multiplex PCR; TCRdb holds only in-frame clones, not every one. In the table there are hundreds of thousands of clones, over 85% of which are singletons. Regarding time point: blood from clinic visit 5 months post-surgery; TSC patient then seizure free. The sample in question was peripheral blood, obtained about 5 months after surgery. The source is a boy under two years old with tuberous sclerosis and intractable seizures.

The rearrangement links TRBV11-2 to TRBJ2-7, with 8 nucleotides matching TRBD1. The CDR3 covers 15 residues. Germline V gene sequence: CDR1 SGHAT, CDR2 FQNNGV. V dropped 6 bases and J dropped 0; count of bases not matched to a gene: 7. This CDR3 reads CASRTGQGLSYEQYF. CDR3 sequence (DNA): TGTGCCAGCAGAACCGGACAGGGCCTCTCCTACGAGCAGTACTTC.

The V gene is TRBV5-6, the J gene TRBJ1-1; TRBD1 agrees at 8 bases. Germline loops: CDR1 SGHDT, CDR2 YYEEEE. J lost 2 bases, V lost 4 bases, and 10 bases had no gene match. The CDR3 spans 16 residues. The CDR3 DNA reads TGTGCCAGCAGCCGAAACCGACAGGGGATAAACACTGAAGCTTTCTTT. This encodes CASSRNRQGINTEAFF.

V usage is TRBV4-1 and J usage is TRBJ2-5; 10 nucleotides line up with TRBD2. V was clipped by 0 bases and J by 3 bases; unmatched bases: 7. The CDR3 loop spans 17 amino acids. Germline CDR1 reads MGHRA; CDR2 reads YSYEKL. The CDR3 sequence: CASSQDGRAGGKETQYF. The CDR3 DNA sequence: TGCGCCAGCAGCCAAGATGGTCGAGCGGGAGGGAAAGAGACCCAGTACTTC.

The chain is built from TRBV25-1 and TRBJ2-7; 7 nucleotides align to TRBD2. The CDR3 has 15 amino acids. Germline trimming cut 7 bases from V and 0 bases from J; bases unmatched to any gene: 9. Germline CDR1 and CDR2: MGHDK and SYGVNS. The CDR3 DNA sequence: TGTGCCAGCACCCCCCGGGGCGGGAGCTCCTACGAGCAGTACTTC. Amino acid sequence: CASTPRGGSSYEQYF.

The chain combines TRBV30 with TRBJ1-4, with 10 bases lining up with TRBD1. The V segment lost 2 bases and the J segment 10 bases; nucleotides outside the gene matches: 13. Germline CDR1 and CDR2: GTSNPN and SVGIG (reference sequence). This CDR3 is 16 amino acids long. The CDR3: CAWSIYKPGQGSKLFF. The CDR3 coding sequence is TGTGCCTGGAGTATCTACAAACCGGGACAGGGGTCAAAACTGTTTTTT.

The V gene is TRBV30, the J gene TRBJ1-1; D not resolved. Germline CDR1 and CDR2: GTSNPN and SVGIG (reference sequence). This CDR3 is 11 amino acids long. Trimming shortened V by 5 bases and J by 2 bases, and 6 bases separated the two germline ends. CDR3 sequence (DNA): TGTGCCTGGGAGTTTAACACTGAAGCTTTCTTT. This translates into CAWEFNTEAFF.

This chain uses TRBV24-1 with TRBJ1-2; 7 bases match TRBD1. Germline trimming cut 4 bases from V and 4 bases from J; bases unmatched to any gene: 2. This CDR3 is built from 13 residues. Per germline, CDR1 KGHDR and CDR2 SFDVKD. The DNA for the CDR3 is TGTGCCACCAGTGACCGGACAGGCTATGGCTACACCTTC. Residues: CATSDRTGYGYTF.

This chain uses TRBV5-1 with TRBJ1-4, with D possibly TRBD1 on 5 matching bases. CDR3 size: 14 residues. The V gene's germline CDR1 is SGHRS and CDR2 YFSETQ. V gave up 0 bases and J gave up 6 bases, with 9 bases separating them. The CDR3 nucleotides read TGCGCCAGCAGCTTGGAGCCGGGGGATGAAAAACTGTTTTTT. This gives the protein CASSLEPGDEKLFF.

This sequence joins TRBV19 and TRBJ1-2; D gene ambiguous. This CDR3 has 15 amino acids. CDR1 LNHDA and CDR2 SQIVND come from the germline V gene (reference sequence). The V end lost 1 base, the J end lost 2 bases, and 11 bases lay between the germline ends. DNA for the CDR3: TGTGCCAGTAGTATAGGATATGGAGGGAACTATGGCTACACCTTC. Protein: CASSIGYGGNYGYTF. The whole variable domain, remainder taken from reference TRBV19 and TRBJ1-2, is DGGITQSPKYLFRKEGQNVTLSCEQNLNHDAMYWYRQDPGQGLRLIYYSQIVNDFQKGDIAEGYSVSREKKESFPLTVTSAQKNPTAFYLCASSIGYGGNYGYTFGSGTRLTVV.

The V gene is TRBV5-6, the J gene TRBJ1-3; 7 bases are a match to TRBD1. The junction had 10 bases not matched to a gene; V was cut back by 3 bases and J by 7 bases. Per the germline V gene, CDR1 is SGHDT and CDR2 is YYEEEE. The CDR3 has 15 residues. The CDR3 loop is CASSSPGGSWNTIYF. The CDR3 coding sequence is TGTGCCAGCAGCTCACCAGGGGGTTCATGGAACACCATATATTTT.

This clone was seen more than once but under ten times. V is TRBV25-1 and J is TRBJ1-1; weak D call: TRBD1 (5 bases). Per the germline V gene, CDR1 is MGHDK and CDR2 is SYGVNS. The CDR3 is 16 residues long. V was cut by 6 bases and J by 1 base, with 18 bases left in between. The CDR3 bases are TGTGCCAGCAGCGATATCCGGGGCAGCTCGAACACTGAAGCTTTCTTT. It specifies CASSDIRGSSNTEAFF.

The rearrangement joins TRBV11-3 to TRBJ2-2; D not resolved. Germline V CDR1 and CDR2: SGHNT, YENEEA. Trimming took 4 bases from V and 6 from J, leaving 21 bases between them. The CDR3 loop spans 17 amino acids. The CDR3 DNA sequence: TGTGCCAGCAGCTCCTTGGTGGGTGTGCGAAGGCCCGGGGAGCTGTTTTTT. Its translation is CASSSLVGVRRPGELFF.

The chain recombines TRBV29-1 with TRBJ2-1; 9 nucleotides agree with TRBD2. V shed 1 base, J shed 5 bases, and the junction held 12 bases outside the gene matches. The CDR3 is made up of 17 amino acids. Per germline, CDR1 SQVTM and CDR2 ANQGSEA. The CDR3 spells CSVEGGTGGRADNEQFF. The CDR3 DNA reads as TGCAGCGTTGAAGGGGGAACCGGCGGGAGGGCAGACAATGAGCAGTTCTTC.

The V and J genes are TRBV27 and TRBJ2-3; a weak D match, TRBD1 (5 bases). Germline-derived CDR1 and CDR2 are MNHEY and SMNVEV (reference sequence). Trimming took 0 bases from V and 1 from J, leaving 5 bases between them. The CDR3 consists of 14 residues. The CDR3 sequence: CASSLSQGTDTQYF. The CDR3 DNA follows: TGTGCCAGCAGTTTATCACAGGGCACAGATACGCAGTATTTT.

In DNA form, the CDR3 reads TGTGCCAGCAGTTTATTGGGGGGCGGGGAGCCCCAGCATTTT. Protein sequence: CASSLLGGGEPQHF. The chain couples TRBV27 to TRBJ1-5, with D maybe TRBD1 (6 bases). Trimming took 1 base from V and 8 from J, leaving 12 bases between them. CDR1 and CDR2 (germline): MNHEY, SMNVEV (reference sequence). The CDR3 has 14 residues.

The rearrangement joins TRBV5-4 to TRBJ2-5; D gene unclear. Per germline, CDR1 SGHNT and CDR2 YYREEE (reference sequence). With 0 bases removed from V and 1 base from J, the gap between germline ends came to 7 bases. This CDR3 is built from 14 residues. CDR3: CASSLGPTQETQYF. The CDR3, as DNA: TGTGCCAGCAGCTTGGGACCGACCCAAGAGACCCAGTACTTC.

Of note for this clone: Other DNA sequences from this sample encode an identical CDR3 as well. DNA of the CDR3: TGCAGTGCCAGGGGAAACACTGAAGCTTTCTTT. Its translation: CSARGNTEAFF. This sequence joins TRBV20-1 and TRBJ1-1; TRBD1 is a possible D gene (6 bases). The length of the CDR3 is 11 residues. V lost 6 bases and J 2 bases, leaving 7 bases between the germline ends. Germline lookup yields CDR1 DFQATT and CDR2 SNEGSKA (reference sequence).